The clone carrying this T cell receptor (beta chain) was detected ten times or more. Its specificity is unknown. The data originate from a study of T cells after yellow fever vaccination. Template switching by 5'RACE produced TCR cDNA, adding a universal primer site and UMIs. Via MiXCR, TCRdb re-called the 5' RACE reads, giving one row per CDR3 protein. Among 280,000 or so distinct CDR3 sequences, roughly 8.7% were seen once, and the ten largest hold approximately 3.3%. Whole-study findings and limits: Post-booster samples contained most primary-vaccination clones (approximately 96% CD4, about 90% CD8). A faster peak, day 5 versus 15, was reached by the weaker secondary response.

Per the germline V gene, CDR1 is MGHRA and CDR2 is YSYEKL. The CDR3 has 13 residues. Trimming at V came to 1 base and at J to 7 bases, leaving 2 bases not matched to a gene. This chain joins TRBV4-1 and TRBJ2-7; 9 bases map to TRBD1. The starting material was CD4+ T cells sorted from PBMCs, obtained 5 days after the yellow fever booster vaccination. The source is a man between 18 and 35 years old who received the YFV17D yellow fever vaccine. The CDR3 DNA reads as TGCGCCAGCAGCCAAGTTGGGACAGGGGAGCAGTACTTC. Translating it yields CASSQVGTGEQYF.